This TCR beta chain was sequenced during a study of CD8 T cells in Susac syndrome (dated by TCRdb to the late 2010s). Broadly, across the study: The study used repertoire sequencing to test whether antigen drove CD8+ T cell activation and differentiation in Susac syndrome. General study outcomes and caveats: The number of individuals in the TCR sequencing and HLA analysis was acknowledged as relatively small.

RNA was extracted using the RNeasy kit, and about 0.45 to 1 microgram was reverse transcribed with random hexamers. The immunoSEQ multiplex PCR assay, which covers 54 Vbeta and 13 Jbeta segments, was used to amplify TCR beta CDR3 regions. Bias from PCR amplification was corrected by using a synthetic template baseline for primer optimization and for computational correction. The source study handled its data this way. Reads were assigned to V, D and J genes according to IMGT and analyzed in immunoSEQ Analyzer, with only productive sequences retained. Clonality was computed as one minus Shannon entropy normalized by log2 of the number of productive unique sequences. For each patient and control, public and private clones were evaluated within the 100 most prevalent clones. Clones were defined as Susac-specific if absent from the healthy and MS cohorts, from approximately 1,100 published viral clones and from other ImmuneACCESS disease sequences. TCRdb reprocessing: public reads trimmed at Q25 with fastp, clones called with MiXCR, in-frame beta chains kept. All rows with the same CDR3 protein become a single entry with the most common DNA and genes. It is TCRdb's table, rather than the study itself, that gives the V and J calls and clone size. This sample holds roughly 160,000 distinct CDR3 sequences; around 94% were observed only once. Together, the top ten hold over 0.12% of the sample.

Remarks on this clonotype: The clone's antigen remains unknown. The input lacks base qualities; no much larger clone sits a single base away.

High-throughput TCR beta sequencing profiled peripheral blood CD8+ and CD4+ T cells from healthy donors, Susac syndrome patients and multiple sclerosis patients. The healthy donors served as controls matched for age and sex. CD8+ TEMRA cells were enriched by FACS, while bulk CD8+ and CD4+ T cells were purified by magnetic negative isolation. Blood was collected in EDTA tubes and processed within 24 hours, with PBMCs isolated through density gradient centrifugation. PBMCs intended for TCR sequencing were frozen in liquid nitrogen and were later thawed in a 37 degrees C water bath. The sorted or isolated CD4+, CD8+ and CD8+ TEMRA cells reached a purity of at least 90%. V is clipped by 6 bases and J by 4 bases, and the sequence between their germline boundaries is 15 bases long. Per the germline V gene (reference sequence), SEHNR is the CDR1 and FQNEAQ is the CDR2. Measured from the cysteine to the phenylalanine, the CDR3 is 14 residues long. Only CDR3 DNA is held: 42 bases, read in frame from base 1.

Sample: CD4+ T cells from PBMCs. The sequence links TRBV7-9 to TRBJ1-2; the D segment could be TRBD1, given 5 matching bases. This TCR was recovered from a human donor in good health. The CDR3 reads CASSYQGSPYGYTF. The base sequence is TGTGCCAGCAGTTACCAGGGTAGTCCCTATGGCTACACCTTC.